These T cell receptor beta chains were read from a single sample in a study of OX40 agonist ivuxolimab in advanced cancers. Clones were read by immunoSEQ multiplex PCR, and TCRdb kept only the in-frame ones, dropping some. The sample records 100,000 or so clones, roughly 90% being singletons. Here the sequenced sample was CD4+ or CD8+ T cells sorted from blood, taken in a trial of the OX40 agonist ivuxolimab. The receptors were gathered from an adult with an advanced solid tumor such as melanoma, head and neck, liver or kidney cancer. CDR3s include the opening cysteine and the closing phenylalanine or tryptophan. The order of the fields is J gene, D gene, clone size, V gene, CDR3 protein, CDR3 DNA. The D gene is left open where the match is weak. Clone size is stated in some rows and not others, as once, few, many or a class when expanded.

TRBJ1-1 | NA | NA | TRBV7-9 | CASSYYTGSWRGKRTEAFF | TGTGCCAGCAGCTATTATACGGGTTCGTGGCGGGGGAAGAGGACTGAAGCTTTCTTT
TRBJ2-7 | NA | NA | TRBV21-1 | CATLGQGAPGPPYEQYF | TGTGCCACTTTAGGACAGGGGGCGCCTGGTCCCCCCTACGAGCAGTACTTC
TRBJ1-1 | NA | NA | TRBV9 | CASSVGGGAEAFF | TGTGCCAGCAGCGTAGGAGGGGGTGCTGAAGCTTTCTTT
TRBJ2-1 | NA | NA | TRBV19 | CASSIRVFSGDNEQFF | TGTGCCAGTAGTATTAGAGTATTTTCGGGGGACAATGAGCAGTTCTTC
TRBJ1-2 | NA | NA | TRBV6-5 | CASSYSTAGSGGYTF | TGTGCCAGCAGTTACTCGACGGCAGGGAGCGGAGGCTACACCTTC
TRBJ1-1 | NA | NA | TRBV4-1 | CASSPRQGQSLNTEAFF | TGCGCCAGCAGCCCCCGGCAGGGGCAATCGCTGAACACTGAAGCTTTCTTT
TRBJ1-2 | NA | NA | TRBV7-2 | CASSPSYGYTF | TGTGCCAGCAGCCCTAGCTATGGCTACACCTTC
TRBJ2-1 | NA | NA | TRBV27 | CASSFSTVNEQFF | TGTGCCAGCAGTTTCTCGACAGTCAATGAGCAGTTCTTC
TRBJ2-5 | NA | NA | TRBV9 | CASSVGTALQETQYF | TGTGCCAGCAGCGTAGGTACAGCATTACAAGAGACCCAGTACTTC
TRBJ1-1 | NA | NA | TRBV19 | CASTLGEVFTEAFF | TGTGCCAGTACCCTCGGGGAAGTTTTCACTGAAGCTTTCTTT
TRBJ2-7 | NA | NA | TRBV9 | CASSVGLHYEQYF | TGTGCCAGCAGCGTAGGACTACACTACGAGCAGTACTTC
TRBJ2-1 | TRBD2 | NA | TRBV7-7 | CASSLGGGPYNEQFF | TGTGCTAGCAGCTTAGGCGGGGGACCCTACAATGAGCAGTTCTTC
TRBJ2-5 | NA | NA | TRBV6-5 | CASTVTQGETQYF | TGTGCCAGCACGGTCACCCAAGGGGAGACCCAGTACTTC
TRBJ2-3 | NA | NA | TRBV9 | CASSPPVDTQYF | TGTGCCAGCAGCCCTCCTGTCGATACGCAGTATTTT
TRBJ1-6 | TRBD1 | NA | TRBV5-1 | CASSQGASNSPLHF | TGCGCCAGCAGCCAGGGGGCGAGTAATTCACCCCTCCACTTT
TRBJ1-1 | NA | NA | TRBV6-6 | CASHLGVNTEAFF | TGTGCCTCCCATTTGGGGGTGAACACTGAAGCTTTCTTT
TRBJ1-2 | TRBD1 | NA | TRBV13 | CASSLKGTGGFGGYTF | TGTGCCAGCAGCTTAAAGGGGACAGGGGGCTTTGGTGGCTACACCTTC
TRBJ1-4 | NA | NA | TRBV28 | CASSLWQLDEKLFF | TGTGCCAGCAGTTTGTGGCAGCTGGATGAAAAACTGTTTTTT
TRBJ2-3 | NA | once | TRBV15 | CATSSTHNTGTDTQYF | TGTGCCACCAGCAGTACACACAACACGGGCACAGATACGCAGTATTTT
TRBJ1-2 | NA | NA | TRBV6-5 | CASSYSKGHHGYTF | TGTGCCAGCAGTTACTCGAAAGGGCATCATGGCTACACCTTC
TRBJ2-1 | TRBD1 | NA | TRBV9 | CASSAGTGIYNEQFF | TGTGCCAGCAGCGCCGGGACAGGTATCTACAATGAGCAGTTCTTC
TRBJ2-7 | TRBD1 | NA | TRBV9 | CASSASSGQATYEQYF | TGTGCCAGCAGCGCATCATCGGGACAGGCCACCTACGAGCAGTACTTC
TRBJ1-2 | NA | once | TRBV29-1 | CSVERGYDGYTF | TGCAGCGTTGAAAGGGGTTACGATGGCTACACCTTC
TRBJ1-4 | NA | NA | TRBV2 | CASSDSLPVSGKLFF | TGTGCCAGCAGTGACAGTCTCCCGGTCTCCGGAAAACTGTTTTTT
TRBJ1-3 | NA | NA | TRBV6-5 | CASGVSGNTIYF | TGTGCCAGCGGAGTGTCTGGAAACACCATATATTTT
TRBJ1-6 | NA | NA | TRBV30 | CAWGGVNSPLHF | TGTGCCTGGGGAGGCGTGAATTCACCCCTCCACTTT
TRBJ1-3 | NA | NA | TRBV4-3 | CASSQAELGNTIYF | TGCGCCAGCAGCCAAGCAGAACTTGGAAACACCATATATTTT
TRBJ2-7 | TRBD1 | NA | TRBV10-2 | CASSDGDRVTYEQYF | TGCGCCAGCAGTGACGGGGACAGGGTTACCTACGAGCAGTACTTC
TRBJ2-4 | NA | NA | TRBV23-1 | CASSQAQGRAAKNIQYF | TGCGCCAGCAGTCAGGCCCAGGGCAGGGCGGCCAAAAACATTCAGTACTTC
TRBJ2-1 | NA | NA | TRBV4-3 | CASSPLARGEQFF | TGCGCCAGCAGCCCTCTAGCTCGGGGTGAGCAGTTCTTC
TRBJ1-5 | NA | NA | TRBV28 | CASSFRGLAQPQHF | TGTGCCAGCAGTTTTAGGGGATTAGCTCAGCCCCAGCATTTT
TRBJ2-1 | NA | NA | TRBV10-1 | CASSARSSYNEQFF | TGCGCCAGCAGTGCTAGGAGCTCCTACAATGAGCAGTTCTTC
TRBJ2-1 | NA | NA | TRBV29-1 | CSVEVLDYNEQFF | TGCAGCGTTGAAGTGTTAGACTACAATGAGCAGTTCTTC
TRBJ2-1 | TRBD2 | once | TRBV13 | CASSSQEGLAGGRSSYNEQFF | TGTGCCAGCAGCTCCCAGGAGGGACTAGCGGGAGGTCGAAGCTCCTACAATGAGCAGTTCTTC
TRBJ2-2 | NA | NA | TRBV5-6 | CASSFTGIGELFF | TGTGCCAGCAGCTTCACAGGGATCGGGGAGCTGTTTTTT
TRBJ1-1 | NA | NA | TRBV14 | CASSPRGGYTEAFF | TGTGCCAGCAGCCCTAGGGGGGGGTACACTGAAGCTTTCTTT
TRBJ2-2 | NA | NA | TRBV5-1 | CASRATSFTGELFF | TGCGCCAGCAGGGCGACAAGCTTCACCGGGGAGCTGTTTTTT
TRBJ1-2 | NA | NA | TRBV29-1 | CSTWTLYGYTF | TGCAGCACTTGGACACTCTATGGCTACACCTTC
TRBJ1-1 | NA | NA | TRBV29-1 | CSGEDSNTEAFF | TGCAGCGGTGAGGACTCGAACACTGAAGCTTTCTTT
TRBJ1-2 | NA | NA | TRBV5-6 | CASSLGRGINPGYTF | TGTGCCAGCAGCTTGGGGCGTGGAATTAATCCTGGCTACACCTTC
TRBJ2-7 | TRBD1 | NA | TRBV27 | CASGQGADYEQYF | TGTGCCAGTGGACAGGGGGCGGACTACGAGCAGTACTTC
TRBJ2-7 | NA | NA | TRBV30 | CAWSPGSSYEQYF | TGTGCCTGGAGTCCCGGGAGCTCCTACGAGCAGTACTTC
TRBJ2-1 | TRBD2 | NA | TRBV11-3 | CASSLGRTSGHEQFF | TGTGCCAGCAGCTTAGGAAGGACTAGCGGCCATGAGCAGTTCTTC
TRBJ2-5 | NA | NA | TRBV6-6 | CASSTGYQETQYF | TGTGCCAGCAGTACAGGGTACCAAGAGACCCAGTACTTC
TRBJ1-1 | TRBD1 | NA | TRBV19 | CASSGDPGTGMNTEAFF | TGTGCCAGTAGCGGAGATCCCGGGACAGGAATGAACACTGAAGCTTTCTTT
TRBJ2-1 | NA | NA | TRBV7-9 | CASSLSRDEQFF | TGTGCCAGCAGCTTAAGTCGGGATGAGCAGTTCTTC
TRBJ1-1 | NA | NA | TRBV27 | CASSWSSLNTEAFF | TGTGCCAGCAGTTGGAGCAGTTTGAACACTGAAGCTTTCTTT
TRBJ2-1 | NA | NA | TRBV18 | CASSPRGDEQFF | TGTGCCAGCTCACCTCGAGGCGATGAGCAGTTCTTC
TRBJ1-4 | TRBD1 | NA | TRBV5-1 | CANPGTGSGYEKLFF | TGCGCCAACCCGGGGACAGGGTCAGGATATGAAAAACTGTTTTTT
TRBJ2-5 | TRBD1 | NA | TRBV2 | CASRGTGGRETQYF | TGTGCCAGCAGGGGGACAGGGGGACGCGAGACCCAGTACTTC
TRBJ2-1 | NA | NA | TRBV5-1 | CASSLNSPLDNEQFF | TGCGCCAGCAGCTTAAACTCTCCGTTGGACAATGAGCAGTTCTTC
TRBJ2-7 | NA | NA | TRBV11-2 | CASSQPRDGYEQYF | TGTGCCAGCAGCCAACCCCGGGACGGTTACGAGCAGTACTTC
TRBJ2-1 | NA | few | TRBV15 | CATSQLARAQFF | TGTGCCACCAGCCAGTTGGCCAGAGCGCAGTTCTTC
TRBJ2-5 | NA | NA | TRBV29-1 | CSVEIQQGSQETQYF | TGCAGCGTCGAAATTCAACAGGGTAGCCAAGAGACCCAGTACTTC
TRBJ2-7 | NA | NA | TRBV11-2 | CASSLGPYSYEQYF | TGTGCCAGCAGCTTAGGACCGTACTCCTACGAGCAGTACTTC
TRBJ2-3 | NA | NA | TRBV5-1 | CASSLGLGDTQYF | TGCGCCAGCAGCTTGGGTCTCGGAGATACGCAGTATTTT
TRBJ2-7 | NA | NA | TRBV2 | CASSGWSRGYEQYF | TGTGCCAGCAGTGGGTGGAGTAGGGGCTACGAGCAGTACTTC